A single sample is the source of the 13 T cell receptor beta chains below, sequenced in a study of shared clonotypes between healthy human individuals. The data were produced by immunoSEQ multiplex PCR, yet TCRdb's version contains in-frame clones alone and is incomplete. The repertoire holds 520,000 or so clones, with approximately 85% as singletons. The source material was PBMCs. These receptors were obtained from a woman in her 40s in good health. Some clones in this sample may be carry-over from other donors' samples.

The V call is TRBV7-6, the J call TRBJ2-5, with no clear D. This CDR3 has 12 residues. Germline CDR1 SGHVS, CDR2 FNYEAQ. The ends were cut back, 5 bases at V and 5 bases at J, with 9 bases in the middle. The CDR3 protein is CASSRWLETQYF. The CDR3 DNA sequence: TGTGCCAGCAGCCGTTGGCTTGAGACCCAGTACTTC.

Turning to this clone: Other DNA sequences in the same sample also yield this CDR3. The rearrangement joins TRBV30 to TRBJ1-2; tentative D call: TRBD1 (5 bases). V dropped 0 bases and J dropped 7 bases, with 6 bases sitting between them. The CDR3 runs 11 residues. Looked up from germline, CDR1 is GTSNPN and CDR2 is SVGIG (reference sequence). The CDR3 DNA is TGTGCCTGGAGTGTCGGGGGTGGCTACACCTTC. Residues: CAWSVGGGYTF.

The chain is built from TRBV6-5 and TRBJ1-2; D possibly corresponds to TRBD1 (5 bases). This CDR3 has 16 amino acids. V lost 0 bases and J 4 bases, leaving 15 bases between the germline ends. CDR1 is MNHEY and CDR2 is SVGAGI in the germline V gene. The CDR3 DNA sequence: TGTGCCAGCAGTTACTCGAGTGCCAGGGCTTTCTATGGCTACACCTTC. Translated: CASSYSSARAFYGYTF.

V and J are TRBV6-5 and TRBJ2-7, with TRBD2 identical over 8 bases. The germline V gene has CDR1 MNHEY and CDR2 SVGAGI. The V segment lost 0 bases and the J segment 2 bases; nucleotides outside the gene matches: 3. This CDR3 is built from 15 residues. This CDR3 reads CASSYSGLGTYEQYF. The CDR3 DNA follows: TGTGCCAGCAGTTACTCGGGACTAGGGACCTACGAGCAGTACTTC.

The chain carries TRBV7-6 and TRBJ1-6, with TRBD1 as a possible D gene (5 bases). The CDR3 has 14 amino acids. Trimming cost V 4 bases and J 7 bases, with 11 bases left between them. Germline CDR1 and CDR2: SGHVS and FNYEAQ. CDR3 protein: CASSSSRGNSPLHF. The CDR3, as DNA: TGTGCCAGCAGCTCAAGCCGGGGCAATTCACCCCTCCACTTT.

This chain uses TRBV29-1 with TRBJ2-1, with 7 bases fitting TRBD1. The CDR3 covers 13 residues. The V gene end was trimmed by 6 bases and the J gene end by 2 bases; junction bases not matched to a gene: 4. Germline V lookup: CDR1 SQVTM, CDR2 ANQGSEA. The CDR3 reads CSVPGQTYNEQFF. CDR3 in DNA: TGCAGCGTCCCGGGACAGACCTACAATGAGCAGTTCTTC.

The chain recombines TRBV28 with TRBJ2-7, with 7 bases identical to TRBD1. V shed 6 bases, J shed 2 bases, and the junction held 10 bases outside the gene matches. The CDR3 has 15 residues. Germline V gives CDR1 MDHEN, CDR2 SYDVKM. The CDR3: CASRERGQGAYEQYF. CDR3 DNA sequence: TGTGCCAGCAGGGAGAGGGGTCAGGGGGCCTACGAGCAGTACTTC.

In the case of this clone: The same CDR3 can be traced to other DNA sequences in this sample. The chain joins TRBV9 to TRBJ1-5, with unresolved D. Trimming stripped 0 bases from V and 3 bases from J, with 10 bases between. The CDR3 covers 15 residues. The germline V gene encodes CDR1 SGDLS and CDR2 YYNGEE. CDR3 sequence reads: CASSVEGVVNQPQHF. Written as DNA, the CDR3 is TGTGCCAGCAGCGTAGAAGGAGTGGTCAATCAGCCCCAGCATTTT.

This clone was found many times. This sequence joins TRBV6-1 and TRBJ2-7; 7 positions match TRBD1. The V segment lost 4 bases and the J segment 2 bases; nucleotides outside the gene matches: 8. This CDR3 region has 15 residues. CDR1 is MNHNS and CDR2 is SASEGT in the germline V gene. The CDR3 reads CASSVGTANTYEQYF. The CDR3 DNA reads as TGTGCCAGCAGTGTAGGGACAGCTAACACCTACGAGCAGTACTTC.

This clone has ten or more counts. The chain combines TRBV19 with TRBJ2-7; the D gene could be TRBD1 or TRBD2 (5 bases each). CDR1 is LNHDA, CDR2 SQIVND, per germline (reference sequence). Between the trimmed V and J ends, which lost 4 bases and 0 bases, there was a span of 16 bases. The CDR3 is 16 amino acids. CDR3 bases: TGTGCCAGTAGTAACGACCCGGGACGAGGCTCCTACGAGCAGTACTTC. Its translation: CASSNDPGRGSYEQYF.

V usage is TRBV27 and J usage is TRBJ2-1; 9 bases map to TRBD1. The germline CDR1 and CDR2 sequences are MNHEY and SMNVEV (reference sequence). V gave up 2 bases and J gave up 13 bases; unmatched junction bases: 9. The CDR3 contains 14 residues. DNA of the CDR3: TGTGCCAGCAGTTTACCTACAGGGGGCGGAAATCAGTTCTTC. It translates to CASSLPTGGGNQFF.

This clone was found once. V and J are TRBV19 and TRBJ2-7; no firm D call. Germline assignment: CDR1 LNHDA and CDR2 SQIVND (reference sequence). With 9 bases removed from V and 4 bases from J, the gap between germline ends came to 10 bases. The CDR3 loop spans 11 amino acids. The CDR3: CASGGDYEQYF. CDR3 coding DNA: TGTGCCAGCGGTGGGGATTACGAGCAGTACTTC.

The chain links TRBV28 to TRBJ2-1; D ambiguous. The CDR3 has 16 amino acids. Germline lookup yields CDR1 MDHEN and CDR2 SYDVKM. With 4 bases removed from V and 2 bases from J, the gap between germline ends came to 15 bases. This chain's CDR3 is CASSSVGQLTYNEQFF. DNA for the CDR3: TGTGCCAGCAGTTCTGTCGGCCAGCTGACCTACAATGAGCAGTTCTTC. Together with reference TRBV28 and TRBJ2-1, the CDR3 gives the full variable domain: DVKVTQSSRYLVKRTGEKVFLECVQDMDHENMFWYRQDPGLGLRLIYFSYDVKMKEKGDIPEGYSVSREKKERFSLILESASTNQTSMYLCASSSVGQLTYNEQFFGPGTRLTVL.